This passage covers 24 T cell receptor beta chains from one sample sequenced in a study of shared clonotypes between healthy human individuals. This table comes from immunoSEQ multiplex PCR, and its TCRdb copy is limited to in-frame clones, with some not included. The sample shows over a million clones, roughly 80% of them seen only once. Sequencing was done on a sample of memory CD4+ T cells sorted from blood. Subset indicated: CD45RA-negative fraction. Receptors were obtained from a young man in good health.

In regard to this clone: In the same sample, other DNA sequences code for this CDR3. V is TRBV6-1 and J is TRBJ2-3; the match to TRBD1 covers 9 bases. Germline V lookup: CDR1 MNHNS, CDR2 SASEGT. The CDR3 is made up of 14 amino acids. Unmatched junction bases numbered 5, after V lost 6 bases and J lost 4 bases. CDR3 protein: CASSAGTGSDTQYF. The CDR3 DNA reads as TGTGCCAGCAGCGCCGGGACAGGGTCAGATACGCAGTATTTT.

This clone was counted many times. The V gene is TRBV5-6, the J gene TRBJ1-6; D is unclear. The CDR3 is 14 amino acids. The germline gives CDR1 SGHDT, CDR2 YYEEEE. Trimming stripped 3 bases from V and 9 bases from J, with 13 bases between. The CDR3 reads CASSSQKTLSPLHF. In nucleotides, the CDR3 is TGTGCCAGCAGCTCTCAGAAAACCCTTTCACCCCTCCACTTT.

In this sample, this clone turned up once. This chain uses TRBV10-3 with TRBJ1-5; possibly TRBD1 for D (5 bases). Germline V lookup: CDR1 ENHRY, CDR2 SYGVKD. This CDR3 spans 17 amino acids. V was clipped by 0 bases and J by 4 bases, with 16 bases between them. DNA for the CDR3: TGTGCCATCAGTGAGTCGATTACCAGGGCTGAAAATCAGCCCCAGCATTTT. Amino acids: CAISESITRAENQPQHF.

The chain is built from TRBV7-9 and TRBJ1-5; tentatively, D is TRBD1 (5 bases). V was trimmed by 5 bases and J by 1 base, leaving 9 bases between them. Germline CDR1 reads SEHNR; CDR2 reads FQNEAQ (reference sequence). The CDR3 runs 14 residues. The CDR3 DNA follows: TGTGCCAGCAGCGGGGGGAGCAGCAATCAGCCCCAGCATTTT. Amino acid sequence: CASSGGSSNQPQHF.

This clone appeared a few times. The chain carries TRBV2 and TRBJ2-6, with a weak D call TRBD1 (6 bases). The germline V gene encodes CDR1 SNHLY and CDR2 FYNNEI. The CDR3 contains 15 residues. Trimming cost V 11 bases and J 0 bases, with 14 bases left between them. The CDR3 region has the DNA TGTGCCGGATTGACAGGTCCCTCTGGGGCCAACGTCCTGACTTTC. It yields the protein CAGLTGPSGANVLTF.

The CDR3 loop is CASSQRGLGEKLFF. CDR3 DNA sequence: TGTGCCAGCAGCCAGCGGGGGTTGGGAGAAAAACTGTTTTTT. The rearrangement joins TRBV11-2 to TRBJ1-4; D may be TRBD1 (5 bases). V lost 5 bases to trimming and J lost 8 bases, with 15 bases between them. The CDR3 loop spans 14 amino acids. The germline CDR1 and CDR2 sequences are SGHAT and FQNNGV.

This clone was seen a handful of times. The rearrangement links TRBV29-1 to TRBJ1-4; possible D gene TRBD1, 5 bases. Germline V gene data show CDR1 as SQVTM and CDR2 as ANQGSEA. Trimming stripped 4 bases from V and 7 bases from J, with 13 bases between. This CDR3 has 13 residues. The CDR3 here is CSVVWQGVEKLFF. In DNA form, the CDR3 reads TGCAGCGTTGTATGGCAGGGCGTTGAAAAACTGTTTTTT.

The DNA of the CDR3 is TGTGCCATCAGTGAGTCAGGGGGACAGGGTGCTTCACCCCTCCACTTT. As protein: CAISESGGQGASPLHF. The chain links TRBV10-3 to TRBJ1-6, with 9 bases identical to TRBD1. The CDR3 is made up of 16 amino acids. With V trimmed by 0 bases and J by 9 bases, 6 bases remained unmatched. The germline CDR1 and CDR2 sequences are ENHRY and SYGVKD.

The V gene is TRBV5-3, the J gene TRBJ2-5; D is perhaps TRBD2 (7 bases). TRBV5-3 is annotated as an ORF whose role is uncertain. V lost 1 base, J lost 5 bases, and 33 bases lay in between. The CDR3 spans 21 residues. The CDR3 spells CARSLTGIISRGNYTGETQYF. In DNA, the CDR3 is TGTGCCAGAAGCTTGACAGGGATTATCTCGCGGGGGAATTACACGGGGGAGACCCAGTACTTC.

This rearrangement joins TRBV6-5 to TRBJ2-7, with D possibly matching TRBD1 (5 bases). The CDR3 covers 14 residues. From germline, CDR1 is MNHEY and CDR2 SVGAGI. The germline V and J ends were trimmed by 4 bases and 5 bases, with 15 bases remaining between them. In DNA, the CDR3 is TGTGCCAGCAGTTCCACGGCAGGGCACCACGAGCAGTACTTC. Its protein is CASSSTAGHHEQYF.

This chain connects TRBV7-2 to TRBJ2-7; 9 bases align to TRBD1. The CDR3 consists of 13 residues. V gave up 4 bases and J gave up 12 bases; unmatched junction bases: 10. Germline CDR1 reads SGHTA; CDR2 reads FQGNSA. Here the CDR3 reads CASSYSQGAPPYF. For the CDR3, the DNA is TGTGCCAGCAGCTATTCACAGGGGGCCCCCCCGTACTTC.

The chain uses TRBV14 and TRBJ2-2, with D unclear. CDR1 SGHDN and CDR2 FVKESK come from the germline V gene. This CDR3 has 14 residues. The V and J ends lost 6 bases and 2 bases respectively, with 10 bases between them. The CDR3 sequence is CASSSFLNTGELFF. CDR3 nucleotides: TGTGCCAGCAGTTCCTTCCTTAACACCGGGGAGCTGTTTTTT.

The chain couples TRBV2 to TRBJ1-5, with D tentatively TRBD1 (5 bases). The germline gives CDR1 SNHLY, CDR2 FYNNEI. The V end lost 4 bases, the J end lost 3 bases, and 13 bases lay between the germline ends. The CDR3 is 15 residues long. Here the CDR3 DNA reads TGTGCCAGCAGTGCGATTTTGGGGGACAATCAGCCCCAGCATTTT. The encoded protein is CASSAILGDNQPQHF.

In the case of this clone: It may be a read error: a sequence one base away is much more abundant. Other DNA sequences within the sample encode an identical CDR3. The chain couples TRBV27 to TRBJ2-7; D remains unclear. Germline V gene lookup returns CDR1 MNHEY and CDR2 SMNVEV (reference sequence). The CDR3 is 10 residues long. Trimming took 6 bases from V and 3 from J, leaving 3 bases between them. This CDR3 is CASRHYEQYF. CDR3 DNA: TGTGCCAGCAGACACTACGAGCAGTACTTC.

The rearrangement links TRBV5-1 to TRBJ2-5; 7 bases agree with TRBD2. The CDR3 is made up of 16 amino acids. Germline V lookup: CDR1 SGHRS, CDR2 YFSETQ. V gave up 4 bases and J gave up 1 base; unmatched junction bases: 10. DNA for the CDR3: TGCGCCAGCAGCCTAGGGTCGCTAGCGGCCCAAGAGACCCAGTACTTC. Translated, it gives CASSLGSLAAQETQYF. The full variable domain, its missing parts supplied by reference TRBV5-1 and TRBJ2-5, is KAGVTQTPRYLIKTRGQQVTLSCSPISGHRSVSWYQQTPGQGLQFLFEYFSETQRNKGNFPGRFSGRQFSNSRSEMNVSTLELGDSALYLCASSLGSLAAQETQYFGPGTRLLVL.

V and J are TRBV30 and TRBJ2-5, with 10 bases fitting TRBD1. Looked up from germline, CDR1 is GTSNPN and CDR2 is SVGIG (reference sequence). The CDR3 spans 15 residues. With 3 bases clipped from V and 4 bases from J, the junction kept 8 bases outside the gene matches. CDR3 nucleotides: TGTGCCTGGAGGGACAGGGGGGCTGGGGGAGAGACCCAGTACTTC. Protein: CAWRDRGAGGETQYF. The whole variable domain, remainder taken from reference TRBV30 and TRBJ2-5, is SQTIHQWPATLVQPVGSPLSLECTVEGTSNPNLYWYRQAAGRGLQLLFYSVGIGQISSEVPQNLSASRPQDRQFILSSKKLLLSDSGFYLCAWRDRGAGGETQYFGPGTRLLVL.

The rearrangement joins TRBV9 to TRBJ1-1; 11 nucleotides match TRBD1. This CDR3 is 16 amino acids long. Germline loops: CDR1 SGDLS, CDR2 YYNGEE. V lost 0 bases to trimming and J lost 5 bases; unmatched junction nucleotides: 6. The CDR3 DNA reads TGTGCCAGCAGCGTAGGGTCGGGACAGGGGGTAACTGAAGCTTTCTTT. Its translation is CASSVGSGQGVTEAFF.

This clone was seen more than once but under ten times. The chain is built from TRBV4-1 and TRBJ1-1; D uncertain. Germline CDR1 reads MGHRA; CDR2 reads YSYEKL. Trimming pared 4 bases from V and 5 bases from J, leaving 14 bases between. The CDR3 length is 14 residues. CDR3: CASSPSEVWTEAFF. The DNA of the CDR3 is TGCGCCAGCAGCCCATCGGAGGTTTGGACTGAAGCTTTCTTT.

This clone has more than one count but fewer than ten. This chain links TRBV9 with TRBJ1-1; TRBD1 might be the D (5 bases). Germline V lookup: CDR1 SGDLS, CDR2 YYNGEE. Trimming removed 2 bases from V and 1 base from J, with 9 bases in between. The CDR3 has 14 residues. CDR3 DNA sequence: TGTGCCAGCAGCGTCGGGGACCCGAACACTGAAGCTTTCTTT. Translation: CASSVGDPNTEAFF.

The rearrangement uses TRBV7-2 and TRBJ2-7; D is unclear. This CDR3 spans 12 amino acids. CDR1 is SGHTA and CDR2 is FQGNSA in the germline V gene. Deletions cut 4 bases from V and 9 bases from J, with 13 bases between. DNA for the CDR3: TGTGCCAGCAGCTCGGACCGCGTCGGGCAGTACTTC. Amino acids: CASSSDRVGQYF.

V gene TRBV19 combines with J gene TRBJ1-6, with 7 nucleotides matching TRBD1. Trimming took 5 bases from V and 7 from J; bases not matched to a gene: 5. The germline V gene encodes CDR1 LNHDA and CDR2 SQIVND (reference sequence). This CDR3 has 14 residues. In DNA, the CDR3 is TGTGCCAGTAGTTCGGACAGGTCAAATTCACCCCTCCACTTT. Residues: CASSSDRSNSPLHF.

This clone was counted only a few times. The V gene is TRBV7-2, the J gene TRBJ1-5; D gene ambiguous. V dropped 4 bases and J dropped 11 bases, with 15 bases sitting between them. Looked up from germline, CDR1 is SGHTA and CDR2 is FQGNSA. The CDR3 has 13 residues. The CDR3 DNA reads as TGTGCCAGCAGCTCCCAAATGGGCAGGACCCAGCATTTT. Protein product: CASSSQMGRTQHF.

This chain uses TRBV18 with TRBJ2-3, with D uncertain. V was cut by 5 bases and J by 1 base, with 13 bases left in between. The CDR3 loop spans 15 amino acids. CDR1 is KGHSH and CDR2 is LQKENI in the germline V gene. The CDR3 spells CASSSRTDGTDTQYF. CDR3 nucleotides: TGTGCCAGCTCATCTCGCACAGACGGCACAGATACGCAGTATTTT.

V is TRBV6-1 and J is TRBJ2-7; 8 nucleotides align to TRBD1. Germline CDR1 and CDR2: MNHNS and SASEGT. J lost 2 bases, V lost 6 bases, and 6 bases had no gene match. The CDR3 runs 14 residues. The CDR3 DNA reads as TGTGCCAGCAGCCCAAGGACAGGGACCTACGAGCAGTACTTC. It yields the protein CASSPRTGTYEQYF.